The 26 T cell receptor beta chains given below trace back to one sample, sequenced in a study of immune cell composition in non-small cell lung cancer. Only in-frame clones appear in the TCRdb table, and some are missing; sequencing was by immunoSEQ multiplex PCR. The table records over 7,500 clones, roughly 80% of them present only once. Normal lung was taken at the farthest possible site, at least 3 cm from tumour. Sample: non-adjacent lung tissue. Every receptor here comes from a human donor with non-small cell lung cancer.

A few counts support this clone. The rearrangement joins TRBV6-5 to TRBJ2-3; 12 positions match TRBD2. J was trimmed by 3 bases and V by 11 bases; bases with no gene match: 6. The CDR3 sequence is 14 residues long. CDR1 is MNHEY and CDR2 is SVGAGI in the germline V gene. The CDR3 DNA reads TGTGCCGCTAGGACTAGCGGGACTACAGATACGCAGTATTTT. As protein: CAARTSGTTDTQYF.

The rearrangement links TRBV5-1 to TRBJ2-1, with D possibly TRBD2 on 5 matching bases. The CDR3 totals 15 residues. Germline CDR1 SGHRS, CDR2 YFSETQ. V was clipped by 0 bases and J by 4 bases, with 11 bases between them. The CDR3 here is CASSLGNGVYNEQFF. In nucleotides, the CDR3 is TGCGCCAGCAGCTTGGGTAACGGGGTATACAATGAGCAGTTCTTC.

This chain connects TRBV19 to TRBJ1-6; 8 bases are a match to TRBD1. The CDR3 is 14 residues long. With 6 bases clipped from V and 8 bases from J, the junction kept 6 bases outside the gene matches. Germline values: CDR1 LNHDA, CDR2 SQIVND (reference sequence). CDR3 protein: CASRIQGAHSPLHF. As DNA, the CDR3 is TGTGCCAGTAGGATCCAGGGGGCTCATTCACCCCTCCACTTT.

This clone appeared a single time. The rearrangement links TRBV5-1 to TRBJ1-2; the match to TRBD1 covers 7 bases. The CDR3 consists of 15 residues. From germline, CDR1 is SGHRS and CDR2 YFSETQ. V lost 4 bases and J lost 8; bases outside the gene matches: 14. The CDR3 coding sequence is TGCGCCAGCAGCCCTGACAGGGTGGGGCCACTAGGCTACACCTTC. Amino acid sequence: CASSPDRVGPLGYTF.

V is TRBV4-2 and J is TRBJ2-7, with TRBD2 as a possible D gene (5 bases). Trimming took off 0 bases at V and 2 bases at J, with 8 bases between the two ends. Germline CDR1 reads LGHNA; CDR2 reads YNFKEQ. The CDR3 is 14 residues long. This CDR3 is CASSQDGVPYEQYF. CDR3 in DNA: TGTGCCAGCAGCCAAGACGGGGTTCCCTACGAGCAGTACTTC.

The DNA of the CDR3 is TGTGCCAGCAGCTTAGGACGCAACGAGCAGTACTTC. Translating it yields CASSLGRNEQYF. V usage is TRBV11-2 and J usage is TRBJ2-7, with D unclear. The CDR3 extends over 12 amino acids. Germline V gene data show CDR1 as SGHAT and CDR2 as FQNNGV. Trimming cost V 1 base and J 5 bases, with 6 bases left between them. Variable domain in full (rest from reference TRBV11-2 and TRBJ2-7): EAGVAQSPRYKIIEKRQSVAFWCNPISGHATLYWYQQILGQGPKLLIQFQNNGVVDDSQLPKDRFSAERLKGVDSTLKIQPAKLEDSAVYLCASSLGRNEQYFGPGTRLTVT.

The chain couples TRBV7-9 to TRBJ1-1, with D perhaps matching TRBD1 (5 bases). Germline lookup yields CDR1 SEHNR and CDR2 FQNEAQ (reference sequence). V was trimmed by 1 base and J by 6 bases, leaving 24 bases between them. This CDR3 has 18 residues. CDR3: CASSLGSLRPGPAAEAFF. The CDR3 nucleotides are TGTGCCAGCAGCTTAGGATCTTTGCGGCCGGGGCCGGCTGCTGAAGCTTTCTTT.

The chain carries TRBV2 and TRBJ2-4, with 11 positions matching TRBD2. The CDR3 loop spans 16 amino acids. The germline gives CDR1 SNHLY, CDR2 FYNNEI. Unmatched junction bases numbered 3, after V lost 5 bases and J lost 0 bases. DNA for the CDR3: TGTGCCAGCAGTCCGGGACTAGCGGTAGCCAAAAACATTCAGTACTTC. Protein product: CASSPGLAVAKNIQYF.

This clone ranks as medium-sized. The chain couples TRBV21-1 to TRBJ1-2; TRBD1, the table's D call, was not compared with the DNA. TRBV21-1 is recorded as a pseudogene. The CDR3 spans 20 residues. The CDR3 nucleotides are TGTGCCAGCGGGCCTCCCAGCCGGGACAGGCTAGCTTACGCTAACTATGGCTACACCTTC. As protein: CASGPPSRDRLAYANYGYTF.

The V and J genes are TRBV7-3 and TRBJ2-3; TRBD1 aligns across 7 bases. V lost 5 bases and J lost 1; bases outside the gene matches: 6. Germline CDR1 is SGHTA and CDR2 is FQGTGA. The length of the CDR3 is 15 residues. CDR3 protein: CASSPRQGGTDTQYF. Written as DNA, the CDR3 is TGTGCCAGCAGCCCCAGACAGGGCGGCACAGATACGCAGTATTTT.

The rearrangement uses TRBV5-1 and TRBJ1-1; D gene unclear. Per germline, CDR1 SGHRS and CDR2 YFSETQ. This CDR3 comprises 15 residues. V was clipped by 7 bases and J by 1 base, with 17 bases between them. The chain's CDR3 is CASQEGIQRNTEAFF. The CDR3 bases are TGCGCCAGCCAGGAGGGCATACAACGGAACACTGAAGCTTTCTTT.

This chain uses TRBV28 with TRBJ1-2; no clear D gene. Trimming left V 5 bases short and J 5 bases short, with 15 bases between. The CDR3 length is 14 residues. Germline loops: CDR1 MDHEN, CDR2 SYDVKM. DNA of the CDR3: TGTGCCAGCAGTCCTAAGGGCCCTTCATATGGCTACACCTTC. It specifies CASSPKGPSYGYTF.

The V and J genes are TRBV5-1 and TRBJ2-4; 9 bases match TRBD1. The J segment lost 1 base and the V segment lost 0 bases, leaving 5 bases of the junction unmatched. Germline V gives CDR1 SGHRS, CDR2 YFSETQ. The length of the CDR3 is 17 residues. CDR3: CASSLGTGDFAKNIQYF. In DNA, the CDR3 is TGCGCCAGCAGCTTGGGGACAGGGGATTTTGCCAAAAACATTCAGTACTTC.

CDR3 DNA: TGCGCCAGCAGTCAAAGCCGGACGGCAAGACAGCCCCAGCATTTT. Translation gives CASSQSRTARQPQHF. The V call is TRBV23-1, the J call TRBJ1-5; D is ambiguous. TRBV23-1 is an ORF; its function is uncertain. V was shortened by 2 bases and J by 7 bases, with 15 bases between the two germline ends. The CDR3 covers 15 residues.

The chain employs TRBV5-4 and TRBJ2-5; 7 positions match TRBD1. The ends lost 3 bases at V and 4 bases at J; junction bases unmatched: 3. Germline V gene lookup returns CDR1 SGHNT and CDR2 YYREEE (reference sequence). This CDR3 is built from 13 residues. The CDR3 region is CASSWTGGETQYF. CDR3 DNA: TGTGCCAGCAGCTGGACAGGAGGAGAGACCCAGTACTTC. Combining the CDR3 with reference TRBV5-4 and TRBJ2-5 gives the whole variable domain ETGVTQSPTHLIKTRGQQVTLRCSSQSGHNTVSWYQQALGQGPQFIFQYYREEENGRGNFPPRFSGLQFPNYSSELNVNALELDDSALYLCASSWTGGETQYFGPGTRLLVL.

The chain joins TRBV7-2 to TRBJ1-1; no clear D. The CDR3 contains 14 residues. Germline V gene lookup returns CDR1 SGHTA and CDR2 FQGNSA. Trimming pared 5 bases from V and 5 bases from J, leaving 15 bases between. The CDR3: CASSPGRGSTEAFF. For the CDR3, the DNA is TGTGCCAGCAGCCCTGGCCGCGGGAGTACTGAAGCTTTCTTT.

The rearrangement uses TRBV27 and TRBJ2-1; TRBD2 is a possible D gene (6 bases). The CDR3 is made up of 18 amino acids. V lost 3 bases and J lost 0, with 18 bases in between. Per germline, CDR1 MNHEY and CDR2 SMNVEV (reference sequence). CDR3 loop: CASSFTSGLGGSYNEQFF. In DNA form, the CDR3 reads TGTGCCAGCAGTTTCACATCTGGGTTGGGGGGCTCCTACAATGAGCAGTTCTTC.

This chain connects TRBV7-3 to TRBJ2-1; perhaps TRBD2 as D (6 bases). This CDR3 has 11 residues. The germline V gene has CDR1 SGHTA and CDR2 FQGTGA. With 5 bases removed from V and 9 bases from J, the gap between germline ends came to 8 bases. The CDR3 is CASSQGLEQFF. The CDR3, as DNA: TGTGCCAGCAGCCAGGGACTTGAGCAGTTCTTC.

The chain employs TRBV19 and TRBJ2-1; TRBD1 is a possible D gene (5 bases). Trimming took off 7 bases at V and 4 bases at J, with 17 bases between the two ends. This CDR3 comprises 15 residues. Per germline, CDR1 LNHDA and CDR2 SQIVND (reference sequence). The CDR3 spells CASNPQVLGYNEQFF. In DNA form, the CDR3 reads TGTGCCAGTAACCCACAGGTTTTGGGGTACAATGAGCAGTTCTTC.

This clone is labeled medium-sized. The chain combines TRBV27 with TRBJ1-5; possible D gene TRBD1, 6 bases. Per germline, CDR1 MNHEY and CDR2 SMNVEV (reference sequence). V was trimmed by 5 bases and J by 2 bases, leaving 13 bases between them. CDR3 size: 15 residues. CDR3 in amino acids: CASSPGAVGNQPQHF. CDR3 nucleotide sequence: TGTGCCAGCAGTCCAGGGGCGGTGGGCAATCAGCCCCAGCATTTT.

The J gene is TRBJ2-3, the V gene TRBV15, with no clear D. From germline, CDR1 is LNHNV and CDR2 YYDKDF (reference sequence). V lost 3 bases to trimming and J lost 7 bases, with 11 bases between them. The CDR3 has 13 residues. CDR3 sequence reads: CATSSQLGYTQYF. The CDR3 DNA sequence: TGTGCCACCAGCAGCCAACTCGGGTATACGCAGTATTTT.

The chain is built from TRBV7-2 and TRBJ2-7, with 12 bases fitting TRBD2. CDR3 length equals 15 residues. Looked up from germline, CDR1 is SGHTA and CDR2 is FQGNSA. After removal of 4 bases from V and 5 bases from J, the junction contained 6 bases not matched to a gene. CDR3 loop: CASSSRLAGDHEQYF. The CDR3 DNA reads TGTGCCAGCAGCTCCCGACTAGCGGGGGACCACGAGCAGTACTTC.

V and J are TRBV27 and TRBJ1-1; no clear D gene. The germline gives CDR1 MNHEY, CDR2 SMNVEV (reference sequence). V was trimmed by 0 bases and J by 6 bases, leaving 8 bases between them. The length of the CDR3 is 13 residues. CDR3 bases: TGTGCCAGCAGTTTATCGGCCAGGCCTGAAGCTTTCTTT. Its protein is CASSLSARPEAFF.

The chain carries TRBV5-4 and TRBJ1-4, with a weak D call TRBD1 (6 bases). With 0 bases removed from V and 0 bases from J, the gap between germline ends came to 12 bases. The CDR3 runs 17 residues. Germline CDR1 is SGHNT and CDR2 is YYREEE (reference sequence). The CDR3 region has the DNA TGTGCCAGCAGCTTGGGGTCGGGACACCCAACTAATGAAAAACTGTTTTTT. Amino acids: CASSLGSGHPTNEKLFF.

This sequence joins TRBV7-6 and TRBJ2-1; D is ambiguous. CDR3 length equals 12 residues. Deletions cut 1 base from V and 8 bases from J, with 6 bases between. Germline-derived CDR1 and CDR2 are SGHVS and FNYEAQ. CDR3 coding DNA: TGTGCCAGCAGCTTAGGTTACGATGAGCAGTTCTTC. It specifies CASSLGYDEQFF.

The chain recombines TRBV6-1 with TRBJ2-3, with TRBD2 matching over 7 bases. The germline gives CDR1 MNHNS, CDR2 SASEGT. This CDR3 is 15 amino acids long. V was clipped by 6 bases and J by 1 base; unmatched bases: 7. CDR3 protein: CASSAPGLRTDTQYF. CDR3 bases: TGTGCCAGCAGCGCTCCGGGACTACGCACAGATACGCAGTATTTT.